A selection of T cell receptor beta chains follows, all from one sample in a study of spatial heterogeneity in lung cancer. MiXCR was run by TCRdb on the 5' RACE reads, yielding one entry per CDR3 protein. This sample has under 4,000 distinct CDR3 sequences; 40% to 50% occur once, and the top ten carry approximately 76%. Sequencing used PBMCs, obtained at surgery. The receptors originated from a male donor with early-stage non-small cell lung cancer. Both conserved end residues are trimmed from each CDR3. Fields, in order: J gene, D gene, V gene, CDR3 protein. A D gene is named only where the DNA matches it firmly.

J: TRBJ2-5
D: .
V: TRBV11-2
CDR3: ASSLGAAQETQY

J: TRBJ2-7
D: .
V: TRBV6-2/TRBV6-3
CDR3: ASGLSWSYEQY

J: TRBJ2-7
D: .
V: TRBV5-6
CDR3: ASSPGTETEQY

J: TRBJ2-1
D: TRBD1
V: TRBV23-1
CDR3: ASSRTGAYNEQF

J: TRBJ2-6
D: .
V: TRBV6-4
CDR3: ASSERLGSGANVLT

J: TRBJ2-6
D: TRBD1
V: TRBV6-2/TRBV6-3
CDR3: ASRGDRASGANVLT

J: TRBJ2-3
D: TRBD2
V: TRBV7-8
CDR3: ASSILSGSGTDTQY

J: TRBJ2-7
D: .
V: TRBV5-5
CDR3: ASSFLTGAYEQY

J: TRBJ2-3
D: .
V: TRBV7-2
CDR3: ASSLGPRDTQY

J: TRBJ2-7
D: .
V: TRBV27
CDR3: ASGRTYSYEQY

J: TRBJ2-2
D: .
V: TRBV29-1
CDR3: SVESDHTGELF

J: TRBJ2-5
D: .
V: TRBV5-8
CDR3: ASTPGLIAVGYQETQY

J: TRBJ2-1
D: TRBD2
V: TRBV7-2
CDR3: ASSQAPGLAGFEQF

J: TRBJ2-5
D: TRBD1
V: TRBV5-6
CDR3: ASRDRTAETQY

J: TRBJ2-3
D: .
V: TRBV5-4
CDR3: ASSLGGDTQY